The next 17 T cell receptor beta chains were all read from a single sample in a study of T cell changes during pregnancy in multiple sclerosis. Sequencing used immunoSEQ multiplex PCR; TCRdb keeps in-frame clones, though not all of them. The sample yields tens of thousands of clones, 80% to 95% seen once. The sample in question was CD4+ T cells from peripheral blood mononuclear cells, obtained before pregnancy. Receptors were obtained from a female donor with multiple sclerosis, enrolled in a pregnancy study.

This clone was detected once. The chain carries TRBV2 and TRBJ2-7; 10 nucleotides match TRBD1. Germline CDR1 and CDR2: SNHLY and FYNNEI. CDR3 length: 14 amino acids. V lost 7 bases and J lost 2; bases outside the gene matches: 5. CDR3 protein: CASTRDRGPYEQYF. CDR3 bases: TGTGCCAGCACTCGGGACAGGGGACCCTACGAGCAGTACTTC.

V usage is TRBV7-6 and J usage is TRBJ1-6, with D uncertain. V lost 1 base to trimming and J lost 9 bases, with 7 bases between them. The CDR3 runs to 13 residues. CDR1 is SGHVS, CDR2 FNYEAQ, per germline. The CDR3 DNA reads TGTGCCAGCAGCTTAGTGGAGAGTTCACCCCTCCACTTT. Its protein product is CASSLVESSPLHF.

This clone has just a few counts. This chain links TRBV7-9 with TRBJ2-2; 11 bases are shared with TRBD2. Germline values: CDR1 SEHNR, CDR2 FQNEAQ (reference sequence). The CDR3 is made up of 14 amino acids. J was trimmed by 6 bases and V by 3 bases; bases with no gene match: 0. CDR3 in DNA: TGTGCCAGCAGCTTGGGACTAGCGGCCGGGGAGCTGTTTTTT. Its translation is CASSLGLAAGELFF.

The sample holds a few counts of this clone. The CDR3 here is CASSSTGARDSPLHF. Written as DNA, the CDR3 is TGCGCCAGCAGCTCGACAGGGGCGCGGGATTCACCCCTCCACTTT. The chain combines TRBV5-1 with TRBJ1-6; 8 bases map to TRBD1. Germline assignment: CDR1 SGHRS and CDR2 YFSETQ. J was trimmed by 8 bases and V by 3 bases; bases with no gene match: 7. The CDR3 extends over 15 amino acids.

The V call is TRBV20-1, the J call TRBJ2-3, with D maybe TRBD2 (5 bases). Germline lookup yields CDR1 DFQATT and CDR2 SNEGSKA (reference sequence). The CDR3 is 11 residues long. V was pared by 3 bases and J by 8 bases, with 9 bases between. CDR3 protein: CSARPRVTQYF. In nucleotides, the CDR3 is TGCAGTGCTAGGCCGAGGGTTACGCAGTATTTT.

The chain recombines TRBV27 with TRBJ2-2; possibly TRBD2 for D (6 bases). Germline V CDR1 and CDR2: MNHEY, SMNVEV (reference sequence). The CDR3 sequence is 13 residues long. V dropped 7 bases and J dropped 7 bases, with 13 bases sitting between them. DNA of the CDR3: TGTGCCAGCACCCAGTGGGAGGTCGGGGAGCTGTTTTTT. It codes for CASTQWEVGELFF.

The CDR3, as DNA: TGTGCCAGCTCACCACAGCCAGGGTCGAAGCATGAGCAGTTCTTC. Translated: CASSPQPGSKHEQFF. The chain recombines TRBV18 with TRBJ2-1; perhaps TRBD1 as D (5 bases). The CDR3 is made up of 15 amino acids. Germline loops: CDR1 KGHSH, CDR2 LQKENI. Trimming took 1 base from V and 8 from J, leaving 15 bases between them.

The chain carries TRBV28 and TRBJ2-7; possibly TRBD2 for D (6 bases). The J call could be wrong; TRBJ2-5 is a better fit for the DNA end. Germline values: CDR1 MDHEN, CDR2 SYDVKM. The CDR3 runs 15 residues. The CDR3 DNA sequence: TGTGCCAGCAGCCAAACCGGGACTCACCAAGAGACCCAGTACTTC. Translated, it gives CASSQTGTHQETQYF.

The rearrangement joins TRBV12-5 to TRBJ2-2; 10 nucleotides match TRBD2. This CDR3 comprises 14 residues. V trimming: 4 bases; J trimming: 7 bases; junction bases outside the gene matches: 3. The V gene's germline CDR1 is LGHNT and CDR2 FRNRAP. CDR3 loop: CASGSLAGHGELFF. The DNA for the CDR3 is TGTGCTAGTGGTTCACTAGCGGGGCACGGGGAGCTGTTTTTT.

This clone was recorded only once. The chain couples TRBV11-2 to TRBJ2-1; unclear D gene. V was pared by 4 bases and J by 6 bases, with 10 bases between. Germline CDR1 is SGHAT and CDR2 is FQNNGV. This CDR3 has 13 residues. The CDR3 DNA reads TGTGCCAGCAGCTCCGAGTGGTTCAATGAGCAGTTCTTC. This gives the protein CASSSEWFNEQFF.

The V gene is TRBV11-2, the J gene TRBJ2-1; D possibly corresponds to TRBD1 (5 bases). The germline V gene has CDR1 SGHAT and CDR2 FQNNGV. Trimming pared 6 bases from V and 7 bases from J, leaving 19 bases between. The CDR3 spans 15 residues. The CDR3 sequence is CASRPVTGFVNEQFF. The CDR3 bases are TGTGCCAGCAGGCCGGTAACAGGTTTCGTAAATGAGCAGTTCTTC.

V gene TRBV19 combines with J gene TRBJ1-1; D is possibly TRBD1 (6 bases). Germline V CDR1 and CDR2: LNHDA, SQIVND (reference sequence). The CDR3 is 16 residues long. Trimming removed 5 bases at V and 1 base at J, with 17 bases between. CDR3 protein: CASSESGTRPNTEAFF. In DNA, the CDR3 is TGTGCCAGTAGTGAGAGTGGGACACGGCCGAACACTGAAGCTTTCTTT. The whole variable domain, filled in from reference TRBV19 and TRBJ1-1, reads DGGITQSPKYLFRKEGQNVTLSCEQNLNHDAMYWYRQDPGQGLRLIYYSQIVNDFQKGDIAEGYSVSREKKESFPLTVTSAQKNPTAFYLCASSESGTRPNTEAFFGQGTRLTVV.

This rearrangement joins TRBV5-1 to TRBJ2-5; TRBD2 aligns across 12 bases. Germline trimming cut 4 bases from V and 5 bases from J; bases unmatched to any gene: 12. The CDR3 consists of 17 residues. Germline V lookup: CDR1 SGHRS, CDR2 YFSETQ. The CDR3 coding sequence is TGCGCCAGCAGCCCCGGACTAGCGGGGCTTCTCGGGGAGACCCAGTACTTC. It translates to CASSPGLAGLLGETQYF.

The chain couples TRBV25-1 to TRBJ2-2; TRBD1 might be the D (7 bases). CDR3 length equals 18 residues. Germline CDR1 reads MGHDK; CDR2 reads SYGVNS. Trimming pared 5 bases from V and 5 bases from J, leaving 24 bases between. The DNA for the CDR3 is TGTGCCAGCAGTCCCCTAGGGGGCCAGGGGAGGAGAACCGGGGAGCTGTTTTTT. Protein sequence: CASSPLGGQGRRTGELFF.

The gene calls are TRBV19 and TRBJ1-6; D ambiguous. Germline loops: CDR1 LNHDA, CDR2 SQIVND (reference sequence). The V end was cut by 2 bases, the J end by 7 bases, with 15 bases between. The CDR3 is 16 residues long. CDR3 region: CASSIRRATRNSPLHF. The DNA for the CDR3 is TGTGCCAGTAGTATAAGGCGGGCAACACGCAATTCACCCCTCCACTTT. Supplemented by reference TRBV19 and TRBJ1-6, the full variable domain reads DGGITQSPKYLFRKEGQNVTLSCEQNLNHDAMYWYRQDPGQGLRLIYYSQIVNDFQKGDIAEGYSVSREKKESFPLTVTSAQKNPTAFYLCASSIRRATRNSPLHFGNGTRLTVT.

This chain links TRBV2 with TRBJ2-6; TRBD2 agrees at 9 bases. Looked up from germline, CDR1 is SNHLY and CDR2 is FYNNEI. This CDR3 region has 18 residues. The ends lost 8 bases at V and 3 bases at J; junction bases unmatched: 14. The CDR3 sequence: CASLLMTSGFFGANVLTF. The CDR3 bases are TGTGCCAGCCTACTGATGACTAGCGGTTTTTTTGGGGCCAACGTCCTGACTTTC.

This clone was counted a few times. Other DNA sequences from this sample encode an identical CDR3 as well. CDR3: CASSPKGDTEAFF. CDR3 sequence (DNA): TGTGCCAGCTCACCGAAAGGGGACACTGAAGCTTTCTTT. The V gene is TRBV18, the J gene TRBJ1-1; D is perhaps TRBD1 (5 bases). From germline, CDR1 is KGHSH and CDR2 LQKENI. This CDR3 is built from 13 residues. V lost 3 bases and J 3 bases, leaving 8 bases between the germline ends.